The 19 T cell receptor beta chains below all came from one sample that was sequenced in a study of blood T cell repertoires in COVID-19. The assay was immunoSEQ multiplex PCR, and TCRdb's table has in-frame clones only and misses some. The repertoire holds just over 200,000 clones, with 85% to 90% as singletons. Material for sequencing was peripheral blood. Receptors originate from a man older than 75 with acute or convalescent COVID-19.

The chain couples TRBV6-5 to TRBJ1-5; D gene ambiguous. CDR1 and CDR2 from the germline V gene are MNHEY and SVGAGI. V lost 5 bases and J lost 2, with 4 bases in between. The CDR3 covers 12 residues. The CDR3 nucleotides are TGTGCCAGCAGTCTCGGCAATCAGCCCCAGCATTTT. Translated: CASSLGNQPQHF.

The chain recombines TRBV7-9 with TRBJ1-1, with TRBD1 matching over 8 bases. CDR1 and CDR2 (germline): SEHNR, FQNEAQ (reference sequence). CDR3 size: 14 residues. V shed 6 bases and J 1 base; nucleotides not matched to a gene: 4. This CDR3 is CASRPQGANTEAFF. For the CDR3, the DNA is TGTGCCAGCAGACCGCAGGGGGCGAACACTGAAGCTTTCTTT.

The rearrangement links TRBV14 to TRBJ2-4, with 14 positions matching TRBD2. CDR3 length: 17 amino acids. V dropped 4 bases and J dropped 3; count of bases not matched to a gene: 5. From germline, CDR1 is SGHDN and CDR2 FVKESK. The CDR3 protein is CASSPIGTSGSKNIQYF. The CDR3 nucleotides are TGTGCCAGCAGCCCGATTGGGACTAGCGGGAGCAAAAACATTCAGTACTTC.

V is TRBV6-6 and J is TRBJ2-2, with 11 bases lining up with TRBD1. Trimming cost V 4 bases and J 8 bases; bases outside gene matches: 9. This CDR3 region has 16 residues. Germline V gene data show CDR1 as MNHNY and CDR2 as SVGAGI (reference sequence). The CDR3 loop is CASSSRTGGLLGELFF. The CDR3 nucleotides read TGTGCCAGCAGTTCGCGGACAGGGGGCCTCTTAGGGGAGCTGTTTTTT.

This clone was seen a handful of times. The CDR3 region is CASSFMGQGNEQFF. The CDR3 nucleotides are TGTGCCAGCAGCTTTATGGGTCAGGGCAATGAGCAGTTCTTC. The J gene is TRBJ2-1, the V gene TRBV7-9; tentatively, D is TRBD1 (5 bases). V lost 3 bases and J lost 6, with 12 bases in between. CDR1 and CDR2 (germline): SEHNR, FQNEAQ (reference sequence). The CDR3 is made up of 14 amino acids.

The J gene is TRBJ1-2, the V gene TRBV11-2; D unresolved. From germline, CDR1 is SGHAT and CDR2 FQNNGV. This CDR3 has 15 residues. V lost 2 bases to trimming and J lost 5 bases, with 15 bases between them. The CDR3 nucleotides are TGTGCCAGCAGCTTAAGGTTGGACTCCTCATATGGCTACACCTTC. Its translation is CASSLRLDSSYGYTF. The full variable domain, with the rest looked up from reference TRBV11-2 and TRBJ1-2, is EAGVAQSPRYKIIEKRQSVAFWCNPISGHATLYWYQQILGQGPKLLIQFQNNGVVDDSQLPKDRFSAERLKGVDSTLKIQPAKLEDSAVYLCASSLRLDSSYGYTFGSGTRLTVV.

The J gene is TRBJ2-1, the V gene TRBV7-2; weak D call: TRBD2 (5 bases). The CDR3 runs to 11 residues. V lost 4 bases to trimming and J lost 14 bases, with 12 bases between them. Germline assignment: CDR1 SGHTA and CDR2 FQGNSA. The CDR3 sequence is CASSSGIDEFF. The CDR3 DNA is TGTGCCAGCAGCTCCGGGATCGACGAGTTCTTC.

The chain is built from TRBV5-4 and TRBJ2-1; 7 bases map to TRBD2. V dropped 4 bases and J dropped 0; count of bases not matched to a gene: 7. The germline V gene has CDR1 SGHNT and CDR2 YYREEE (reference sequence). This CDR3 region has 16 residues. The CDR3 region has the DNA TGTGCCAGCAGCAACCGAAGACTAGCCTCCTACAATGAGCAGTTCTTC. As protein: CASSNRRLASYNEQFF.

The rearrangement links TRBV7-8 to TRBJ1-5; 10 bases are a match to TRBD1. The V segment lost 5 bases and the J segment 3 bases; nucleotides outside the gene matches: 7. Germline V gene sequence: CDR1 SGHVS, CDR2 FQNEAQ. The CDR3 consists of 16 residues. The CDR3 DNA follows: TGTGCCAGCAGCCGTGAGGGACAGGGGTCCAATCAGCCCCAGCATTTT. This encodes CASSREGQGSNQPQHF.

The V gene is TRBV4-2, the J gene TRBJ2-2, with 7 nucleotides matching TRBD1. The CDR3 has 16 amino acids. CDR1 is LGHNA and CDR2 is YNFKEQ in the germline V gene. Unmatched junction bases numbered 7, after V lost 4 bases and J lost 2 bases. The CDR3 DNA reads as TGTGCCAGCAGCCTCACGGACAGGAGTAACACCGGGGAGCTGTTTTTT. It codes for CASSLTDRSNTGELFF.

The V gene is TRBV19, the J gene TRBJ1-5; 7 bases line up with TRBD1. The J segment lost 0 bases and the V segment lost 6 bases, leaving 5 bases of the junction unmatched. CDR3 length equals 15 residues. Germline-derived CDR1 and CDR2 are LNHDA and SQIVND (reference sequence). For the CDR3, the DNA is TGTGCCAGTAGCCGACAGGGAATTAGCAATCAGCCCCAGCATTTT. Translated: CASSRQGISNQPQHF.

The chain is built from TRBV24-1 and TRBJ1-1, with D perhaps TRBD1 (5 bases). V lost 4 bases to trimming and J lost 10 bases, with 15 bases between them. The germline V gene has CDR1 KGHDR and CDR2 SFDVKD. The CDR3 totals 13 residues. CDR3 protein: CATSDPGRGRAFF. CDR3 nucleotides: TGTGCCACCAGTGACCCTGGGAGGGGTCGAGCTTTCTTT.

This chain links TRBV19 with TRBJ1-1; D is possibly TRBD1 (6 bases). Germline values: CDR1 LNHDA, CDR2 SQIVND (reference sequence). The CDR3 contains 14 residues. V lost 4 bases to trimming and J lost 0 bases, with 9 bases between them. CDR3 bases: TGTGCCAGTAGTACCGGGACACTGAACACTGAAGCTTTCTTT. This codes for CASSTGTLNTEAFF.

The gene calls are TRBV6-5 and TRBJ1-3, with D hard to call. V was shortened by 5 bases and J by 1 base, with 9 bases between the two germline ends. Per germline, CDR1 MNHEY and CDR2 SVGAGI. CDR3 size: 14 residues. The chain's CDR3 is CASSPGISGNTIYF. In nucleotides, the CDR3 is TGTGCCAGCAGTCCAGGAATTTCTGGAAACACCATATATTTT.

The V call is TRBV5-1, the J call TRBJ2-5; the match to TRBD1 covers 8 bases. Trimming took 5 bases from V and 4 from J; bases not matched to a gene: 13. The length of the CDR3 is 16 residues. Germline V gene sequence: CDR1 SGHRS, CDR2 YFSETQ. The CDR3, as DNA: TGCGCCAGCAGTCAGGGGAACCCGACAGGGGTAGAGACCCAGTACTTC. This sequence encodes CASSQGNPTGVETQYF.

V and J are TRBV27 and TRBJ1-6; 11 positions agree with TRBD1. Germline CDR1 is MNHEY and CDR2 is SMNVEV (reference sequence). The CDR3 length is 14 residues. V gave up 6 bases and J gave up 6 bases; unmatched junction bases: 1. The CDR3 spells CASRGQGVNSPLHF. The CDR3 coding sequence is TGTGCCAGCAGGGGACAGGGGGTTAATTCACCCCTCCACTTT.

CDR3 residues: CASSTDRTGGQSQHF. DNA of the CDR3: TGTGCCAGTAGTACCGATCGGACAGGGGGCCAGTCCCAGCATTTT. J is TRBJ1-5 and V is TRBV19; the match to TRBD1 covers 11 bases. Trimming at V came to 4 bases and at J to 11 bases, leaving 10 bases not matched to a gene. This CDR3 region has 15 residues. Germline V gives CDR1 LNHDA, CDR2 SQIVND (reference sequence).

V gene TRBV29-1 combines with J gene TRBJ1-2, with 8 nucleotides matching TRBD1. V lost 4 bases and J lost 7; bases outside the gene matches: 14. This CDR3 comprises 15 residues. CDR1 and CDR2 (germline): SQVTM, ANQGSEA. The CDR3 is CSVVLGVRGPSGYTF. The DNA of the CDR3 is TGCAGCGTTGTCCTTGGGGTCAGGGGGCCCAGTGGCTACACCTTC. The variable domain in full, completed from reference TRBV29-1 and TRBJ1-2, reads SAVISQKPSRDICQRGTSLTIQCQVDSQVTMMFWYRQQPGQSLTLIATANQGSEATYESGFVIDKFPISRPNLTFSTLTVSNMSPEDSSIYLCSVVLGVRGPSGYTFGSGTRLTVV.

This chain's CDR3 is CAISVGTGLETQYF. The DNA of the CDR3 is TGTGCCATCAGTGTAGGGACAGGTTTGGAGACCCAGTACTTC. The rearrangement uses TRBV10-3 and TRBJ2-5; 8 nucleotides agree with TRBD1. The CDR3 covers 14 residues. In germline, CDR1 is ENHRY, CDR2 SYGVKD. J lost 5 bases, V lost 4 bases, and 6 bases had no gene match.